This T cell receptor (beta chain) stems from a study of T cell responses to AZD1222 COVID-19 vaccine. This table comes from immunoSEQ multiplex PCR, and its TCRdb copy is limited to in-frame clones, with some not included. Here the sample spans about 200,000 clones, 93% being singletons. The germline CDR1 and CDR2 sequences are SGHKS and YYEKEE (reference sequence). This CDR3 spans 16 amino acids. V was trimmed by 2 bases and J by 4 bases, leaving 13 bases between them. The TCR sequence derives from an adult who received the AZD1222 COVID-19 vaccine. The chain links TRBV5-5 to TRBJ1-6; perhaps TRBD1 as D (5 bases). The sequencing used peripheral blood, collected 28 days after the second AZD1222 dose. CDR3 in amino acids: CASSFRGVGYNSPLHF. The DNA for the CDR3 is TGTGCCAGCAGCTTTCGGGGGGTTGGGTATAATTCACCCCTCCACTTT. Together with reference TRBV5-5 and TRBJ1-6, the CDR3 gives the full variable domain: DAGVTQSPTHLIKTRGQQVTLRCSPISGHKSVSWYQQVLGQGPQFIFQYYEKEERGRGNFPDRFSARQFPNYSSELNVNALLLGDSALYLCASSFRGVGYNSPLHFGNGTRLTVT.